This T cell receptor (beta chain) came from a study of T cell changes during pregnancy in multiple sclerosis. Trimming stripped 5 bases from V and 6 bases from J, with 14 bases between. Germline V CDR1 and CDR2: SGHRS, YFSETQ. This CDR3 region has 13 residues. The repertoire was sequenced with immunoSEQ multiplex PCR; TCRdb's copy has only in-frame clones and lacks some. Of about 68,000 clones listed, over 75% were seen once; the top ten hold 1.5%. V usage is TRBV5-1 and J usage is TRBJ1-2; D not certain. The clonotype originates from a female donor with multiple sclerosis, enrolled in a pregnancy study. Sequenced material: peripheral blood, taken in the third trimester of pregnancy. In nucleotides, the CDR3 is TGCGCCAGCAGTTTTGACAAAGAGAATGGCTACACCTTC. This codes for CASSFDKENGYTF.